This T cell receptor (beta chain) was captured by sequencing in a study of PD-1 blockade in classical Hodgkin lymphoma. Overall study: Patients were dosed intravenously with nivolumab at 3 mg/kg every 2 weeks. Study-level results: Although disease activity or prior therapy may be involved, causes of the repertoire differences remain undefined. CD4+ TCR diversity rose significantly by C4D1, and CD8+ TCR diversity did not. Before treatment, complete responders showed about the same diversity as newly diagnosed patients.

About this clone: Its target is not known.

The time point was: cycle 4 day 1 (C4D1), after 6 weeks of nivolumab. In every patient, relapse followed autologous stem cell transplantation, while exposure to brentuximab vedotin differed. Clones were sequenced by immunoSEQ multiplex PCR, and TCRdb holds only the in-frame ones, with some missing. The repertoire consists of about 31,000 clones, with 65% to 85% occurring once and the leading ten covering 17%. The CDR3 extends over 11 amino acids. V was pared by 9 bases and J by 10 bases, with 15 bases between. CDR1 MNHEY and CDR2 SVGAGI come from the germline V gene. This sequence was found in a human donor with classical Hodgkin lymphoma. This sequence joins TRBV6-5 and TRBJ1-1, with TRBD1 as a possible D gene (5 bases). The input for sequencing was peripheral blood mononuclear cells (PBMCs), taken before the fourth cycle of nivolumab. The CDR3 nucleotides are TGTGCCAGTGGGACTGCTCTGCGAGCTTTCTTT. It encodes CASGTALRAFF.